These T cell receptor beta chains were read from a single sample in a study of cytomegalovirus exposure and HLA in healthy donors. The table came from immunoSEQ multiplex PCR; TCRdb's copy has only in-frame clones and leaves some out. The repertoire holds about 280,000 clones, with around 87% as singletons. The sequencing input was PBMCs. The receptors stem from a woman younger than 30 in good health and CMV-seronegative. CDR3s include the opening cysteine and the closing phenylalanine or tryptophan. Each record gives: D gene, clone size, V gene, J gene, CDR3 DNA, CDR3 protein. A D gene is named only where the DNA matches it firmly. Not every row has a clone size; where given, it reads once, few, many or a size class.

TRBD1	.	TRBV5-1	TRBJ2-6	TGCGCCAGCAGCCCTTGGACAGGGGGTGCTGGGGCCAACGTCCTGACTTTC	CASSPWTGGAGANVLTF
TRBD2	.	TRBV7-6	TRBJ2-1	TGTGCCAGCAGCTTAGCCCGACGGGAGGGCCCGAGAAATGAGCAGTTCTTC	CASSLARREGPRNEQFF
TRBD2	.	TRBV28	TRBJ2-3	TGTGCCAGCAGTTCCCTCCAGCGGGAGTCTGAAGATACGCAGTATTTT	CASSSLQRESEDTQYF
.	.	TRBV5-4	TRBJ2-3	TGTGCCAGCAGCTCGAAACTAGATTTCCGCACAGATACGCAGTATTTT	CASSSKLDFRTDTQYF
TRBD1	few	TRBV28	TRBJ2-5	TGTGCCAGCAGTTTATTGACAGGGCTAGAGACCCAGTACTTC	CASSLLTGLETQYF
TRBD2	once	TRBV28	TRBJ2-3	TGTGCCAGCAGTCTACCGGGACTAGCGGGAGATACGCAGTATTTT	CASSLPGLAGDTQYF
TRBD2	.	TRBV29-1	TRBJ2-1	TGCAGCGTTGATGATGCAGCGGGAGTACATGAGCAGTTCTTC	CSVDDAAGVHEQFF
TRBD2	.	TRBV19	TRBJ2-2	TGTGCCAGTAGTACTCTTCGGGGGGAGGGAGTGGGGCCGGGGACCGGGGAGCTGTTTTTT	CASSTLRGEGVGPGTGELFF
.	.	TRBV28	TRBJ1-2	TGTGCCAGCAGCTCTGGACAAATCTATGGCTACACCTTC	CASSSGQIYGYTF
TRBD2	.	TRBV5-4	TRBJ2-1	TGTGCCAGCAGCTTGGGTGGGCCTAGCGGGATCCTTGAGCAGTTCTTC	CASSLGGPSGILEQFF
TRBD2	.	TRBV19	TRBJ2-7	TGTGCCACGTATAGCGGGAGGGGCGACGAGCAGTACTTC	CATYSGRGDEQYF
.	.	TRBV7-2	TRBJ1-1	TGTGCCCACCGGCGGGCCTTTGAAGCTTTCTTT	CAHRRAFEAFF
.	.	TRBV18	TRBJ2-1	TGTGCCAGCTCACCCATGGACAGGGGGCTATTAGCGGGAGGTGGTGAGCAGTTCTTC	CASSPMDRGLLAGGGEQFF
TRBD2	.	TRBV5-4	TRBJ2-7	TGTGCCAGCAGCCCTAAAGCGGGAGTTAGGTACGAGCAGTACTTC	CASSPKAGVRYEQYF
.	.	TRBV7-2	TRBJ2-7	TGTGCCAGCAGCTTACCCACCTACGAGCAGTACTTC	CASSLPTYEQYF
TRBD2	.	TRBV5-1	TRBJ2-1	TGCGCCAGCAGCTCCCGACTAGCGGGAGGGCTCTACAATGAGCAGTTCTTC	CASSSRLAGGLYNEQFF
TRBD1	once	TRBV5-6	TRBJ1-2	TGTGCCAGCAGCAAAGGGACAGGGGAAAGGTACACCTTC	CASSKGTGERYTF
.	.	TRBV6-5	TRBJ2-2	TGTGCCAGCAGTTACTCAGGACTACCTGGGGGGGAGCTGTTTTTT	CASSYSGLPGGELFF
TRBD2	.	TRBV4-3	TRBJ2-3	TGCGCCAGCAGCCAAGGAAAGCAGCTAGCGGGAGGGCTGGAAGATACGCAGTATTTT	CASSQGKQLAGGLEDTQYF
.	.	TRBV27	TRBJ2-1	TGTGCCAGCAGTTTGTCGGACAGCTCCTACAATGAGCAGTTCTTC	CASSLSDSSYNEQFF
.	.	TRBV6-1	TRBJ1-3	TGTGCCAGCAGCGGACAGCCGTACTCTGGAAACACCATATATTTT	CASSGQPYSGNTIYF
.	.	TRBV27	TRBJ2-2	TGTGCCAGCAGTTTATCCGACACCGGGGAGCTGTTTTTT	CASSLSDTGELFF
.	.	TRBV10-2	TRBJ2-1	TGCGCCAGCGGAATCATCACGCCAGGCGGGACTTCCTACAATGAGCAGTTCTTC	CASGIITPGGTSYNEQFF
.	.	TRBV5-1	TRBJ2-3	TGCGCCAGCAGCTTCCAGGAGGGAACAGATACGCAGTATTTT	CASSFQEGTDTQYF
.	.	TRBV4-3	TRBJ1-1	TGCGCCAGCAGCCCACGGTTGGGCAGGAATACTGAAGCTTTCTTT	CASSPRLGRNTEAFF
.	.	TRBV15	TRBJ1-1	TGTGCCACCAGCAGAGACACCCCGGACAGAGCGACTGAAGCTTTCTTT	CATSRDTPDRATEAFF
.	.	TRBV11-2	TRBJ1-5	TGTGCCAGCAGCTTAGAAGGAGAACGACAGCCCCAGCATTTT	CASSLEGERQPQHF
TRBD1	.	TRBV15	TRBJ2-7	TGTGCCACCAGCGGGGCGCTGGACAGGGGGGAGACCTACGAGCAGTACTTC	CATSGALDRGETYEQYF
TRBD1	.	TRBV5-8	TRBJ2-7	TGTGCCAGCAGCCGGCCGGGACAGGGGTTCTCTGCATACGAGCAGTACTTC	CASSRPGQGFSAYEQYF
TRBD1	.	TRBV5-1	TRBJ2-7	TGCGCCAGCAGGACAGGGAGCTCCTACGAGCAGTACTTC	CASRTGSSYEQYF
.	few	TRBV27	TRBJ1-2	TGTGCCAGCAGGAGACAGTTAGGGGGCTACACCTTC	CASRRQLGGYTF
TRBD2	.	TRBV11-2	TRBJ2-5	TGTGCCAGCAGCTTTGGGCTAGCGGTTGGGGGGGAGACCCAGTACTTC	CASSFGLAVGGETQYF
.	.	TRBV6-5	TRBJ1-2	TGTGCCAGCACCCAAGCCGCCAGGGGTTATGGCTACACCTTC	CASTQAARGYGYTF
TRBD1	.	TRBV28	TRBJ2-7	TGTGCCAGCAGTTTAAAAGGGATCAGGGGGCGCTACGAGCAGTACTTC	CASSLKGIRGRYEQYF
TRBD1	.	TRBV18	TRBJ1-6	TGTGCCAGCTCACCAGGGACAGCTAATTCACCCCTCCACTTT	CASSPGTANSPLHF
.	.	TRBV20-1	TRBJ2-7	TGCAGTGCTAGTCTCGGTTACGAGCAGTACTTC	CSASLGYEQYF
TRBD1	.	TRBV27	TRBJ1-1	TGTGCCAGCAGTTTCAGGGGGGAAACTATGAACACTGAAGCTTTCTTT	CASSFRGETMNTEAFF
TRBD2	.	TRBV5-8	TRBJ2-3	TGTGCCAGCAGCTTGGACGGGGGGAGAGGTACGCAGTATTTT	CASSLDGGRGTQYF
TRBD1	.	TRBV10-3	TRBJ2-7	TGTGCCATCAGCTTACAGGGGGACGAGCAGTACTTC	CAISLQGDEQYF
.	.	TRBV19	TRBJ2-3	TGTGCCAGTAGTATAACAGGGAGCTCCACAGATACGCAGTATTTT	CASSITGSSTDTQYF
.	.	TRBV5-1	TRBJ2-1	TGCGCCAGCAGCACCACGGCAGGGCTGGACAATGAGCAGTTCTTC	CASSTTAGLDNEQFF
TRBD2	.	TRBV9	TRBJ2-2	TGTGCCAGCAGCGCAGTAGCGGGATCTCCCGGGGAGCTGTTTTTT	CASSAVAGSPGELFF